What follows are 31 T cell receptor beta chains derived from one specimen sequenced in a study of cytomegalovirus exposure and HLA in healthy donors (TCRdb year 2017). Libraries came from the immunoSEQ multiplex PCR assay. The multiplex PCR relied on a mix of 60 forward primers for TCR Vbeta segments and 13 reverse primers for TCR Jbeta segments. In its TCRdb copy, this immuneACCESS table keeps in-frame sequences only and misses some clones. Where compared with another copy, unresolved V genes explain less than half of these, and the others have no known cause. The sample data list 60,000 to 75,000 clones, and 65% to 90% of these were observed just once. 9.5% to 12% of the sample is in the top ten clones. Material for sequencing was PBMCs. These TCRs come from a female donor in good health and CMV-seronegative.

The V and J genes are TRBV11-2 and TRBJ2-7, with a tentative D call TRBD2 (6 bases). Trimming took off 3 bases at V and 0 bases at J, with 9 bases between the two ends. This CDR3 is built from 14 residues. Germline V CDR1 and CDR2: SGHAT, FQNNGV. The CDR3 sequence is CASSLEGISYEQYF. The CDR3 bases are TGTGCCAGCAGCTTGGAGGGTATCTCCTACGAGCAGTACTTC.

The chain joins TRBV10-1 to TRBJ2-7; D is possibly TRBD2 (6 bases). The CDR3 is made up of 17 amino acids. CDR1 and CDR2 (germline): WNHNN, SYGVQD (reference sequence). Trimming took off 4 bases at V and 0 bases at J, with 19 bases between the two ends. For the CDR3, the DNA is TGCGCCAGCAGTGTTAACCGGGACTCACTAAACTCCTACGAGCAGTACTTC. Its translation is CASSVNRDSLNSYEQYF.

The CDR3 DNA sequence: TGTGCCAGCAGCGTCACGGGGAAGGGGAACACTGAAGCTTTCTTT. It translates to CASSVTGKGNTEAFF. The rearrangement uses TRBV9 and TRBJ1-1, with D unresolved. The CDR3 spans 15 residues. CDR1 SGDLS and CDR2 YYNGEE come from the germline V gene. Trimming stripped 2 bases from V and 1 base from J, with 12 bases between.

This clone was detected only once. The chain combines TRBV9 with TRBJ2-2; 9 bases match TRBD2. Unmatched junction bases numbered 6, after V lost 4 bases and J lost 2 bases. The CDR3 spans 16 residues. In germline, CDR1 is SGDLS, CDR2 YYNGEE. The CDR3 region is CASSISTSGNTGELFF. DNA of the CDR3: TGTGCCAGCAGCATCTCGACTAGCGGCAACACCGGGGAGCTGTTTTTT.

The V and J genes are TRBV5-1 and TRBJ2-3; D unclear. Germline V gene lookup returns CDR1 SGHRS and CDR2 YFSETQ. Between the trimmed V and J ends, which lost 5 bases and 6 bases, there was a span of 10 bases. This CDR3 comprises 12 residues. The DNA of the CDR3 is TGCGCCAGCAGTCCCTTGGGCGATACGCAGTATTTT. This gives the protein CASSPLGDTQYF. Combining the CDR3 with reference TRBV5-1 and TRBJ2-3 gives the whole variable domain KAGVTQTPRYLIKTRGQQVTLSCSPISGHRSVSWYQQTPGQGLQFLFEYFSETQRNKGNFPGRFSGRQFSNSRSEMNVSTLELGDSALYLCASSPLGDTQYFGPGTRLTVL.

This chain uses TRBV6-1 with TRBJ2-7, with TRBD1 matching 7 bases. Unmatched junction bases numbered 6, after V lost 1 base and J lost 0 bases. Germline CDR1 MNHNS, CDR2 SASEGT. This CDR3 spans 16 amino acids. The CDR3 region is CASSEVLGQSSYEQYF. In nucleotides, the CDR3 is TGTGCCAGCAGTGAAGTTCTGGGACAGTCCTCCTACGAGCAGTACTTC.

The V and J genes are TRBV20-1 and TRBJ2-7, with D possibly matching TRBD1 (6 bases). This CDR3 region has 11 residues. V shed 6 bases and J shed 2 bases, with 8 bases lying between them. Per germline, CDR1 DFQATT and CDR2 SNEGSKA (reference sequence). The CDR3 DNA is TGCAGTGCCGACAGGACCTACGAGCAGTACTTC. Translation gives CSADRTYEQYF.

This sequence joins TRBV30 and TRBJ2-6; no clear D gene. Germline assignment: CDR1 GTSNPN and CDR2 SVGIG (reference sequence). The length of the CDR3 is 13 residues. Trimming took 2 bases from V and 3 from J, leaving 5 bases between them. CDR3 coding DNA: TGTGCCTGGAGTAAGAGTGGGGCCAACGTCCTGACTTTC. Translation: CAWSKSGANVLTF.

The CDR3 spells CASSQAGGRGNEQFF. The CDR3 bases are TGTGCCAGCAGCCAAGCGGGAGGGCGAGGCAATGAGCAGTTCTTC. The chain recombines TRBV4-2 with TRBJ2-1, with 8 bases matching TRBD2. Germline V gives CDR1 LGHNA, CDR2 YNFKEQ. Unmatched junction bases numbered 5, after V lost 1 base and J lost 6 bases. The CDR3 totals 15 residues.

The genes are TRBV14 and TRBJ2-5, with D unclear. The CDR3 sequence is 13 residues long. From germline, CDR1 is SGHDN and CDR2 FVKESK. The ends were cut back, 1 base at V and 5 bases at J, with 8 bases in the middle. CDR3 sequence (DNA): TGTGCCAGCAGCCAAGCATTGGAGGAGACCCAGTACTTC. It yields the protein CASSQALEETQYF. Based on the CDR3 plus reference TRBV14 and TRBJ2-5, the full variable domain is EAGVTQFPSHSVIEKGQTVTLRCDPISGHDNLYWYRRVMGKEIKFLLHFVKESKQDESGMPNNRFLAERTGGTYSTLKVQPAELEDSGVYFCASSQALEETQYFGPGTRLLVL.

The chain employs TRBV6-5 and TRBJ2-3; unclear D gene. This CDR3 has 11 amino acids. Germline values: CDR1 MNHEY, CDR2 SVGAGI. V shed 6 bases and J shed 6 bases, with 7 bases lying between them. CDR3 sequence: CASRKEDTQYF. CDR3 in DNA: TGTGCCAGCAGAAAGGAGGATACGCAGTATTTT.

A single count supports this clone. The chain has TRBV30 and TRBJ1-2; 7 positions agree with TRBD1. Germline trimming cut 5 bases from V and 4 bases from J; bases unmatched to any gene: 7. CDR1 is GTSNPN and CDR2 is SVGIG in the germline V gene (reference sequence). The CDR3 has 13 residues. The DNA for the CDR3 is TGTGCCTGGGCCTTAGGGGGCGTCTATGGCTACACCTTC. Translated, it gives CAWALGGVYGYTF.

The V gene is TRBV5-1, the J gene TRBJ2-1; TRBD1 might be the D (6 bases). Between the trimmed V and J ends, which lost 7 bases and 1 base, there was a span of 12 bases. From germline, CDR1 is SGHRS and CDR2 YFSETQ. There are 14 residues in the CDR3. CDR3 nucleotide sequence: TGCGCCAGCTATATGAGGGGGTCCTACAATGAGCAGTTCTTC. Translating gives CASYMRGSYNEQFF.

This rearrangement joins TRBV4-2 to TRBJ1-3, with D uncertain. The CDR3 loop spans 16 amino acids. Germline V gene lookup returns CDR1 LGHNA and CDR2 YNFKEQ. Trimming took off 1 base at V and 0 bases at J, with 10 bases between the two ends. The CDR3: CASSQGSGNSGNTIYF. Here the CDR3 DNA reads TGTGCCAGCAGCCAAGGTTCAGGAAACTCTGGAAACACCATATATTTT.

This clone was seen a few times. The V and J genes are TRBV6-6 and TRBJ2-7; TRBD2 matches 14 bases. Germline V lookup: CDR1 MNHNY, CDR2 SVGAGI (reference sequence). CDR3 length equals 15 residues. V trimming: 8 bases; J trimming: 5 bases; junction bases outside the gene matches: 8. The CDR3 loop reads CASGTSGRDPHEQYF. CDR3 in DNA: TGTGCCAGCGGGACTAGCGGGAGAGATCCCCACGAGCAGTACTTC.

The rearrangement joins TRBV6-1 to TRBJ2-7; a weak D match, TRBD2 (6 bases). The ends were cut back, 4 bases at V and 3 bases at J, with 13 bases in the middle. CDR1 and CDR2 from the germline V gene are MNHNS and SASEGT. The CDR3 has 14 residues. Written as DNA, the CDR3 is TGTGCCAGCAGTGCCCTGGGACTTAACTACGAGCAGTACTTC. Amino acids: CASSALGLNYEQYF.

The chain combines TRBV14 with TRBJ2-4; D call uncertain. The CDR3 has 17 residues. The germline gives CDR1 SGHDN, CDR2 FVKESK. Between the trimmed V and J ends, which lost 4 bases and 0 bases, there was a span of 16 bases. Here the CDR3 DNA reads TGTGCCAGCAGCCCAGAACAGAAATTCTCAGCCAAAAACATTCAGTACTTC. It translates to CASSPEQKFSAKNIQYF.

The rearrangement joins TRBV20-1 to TRBJ1-1; D gene ambiguous. Germline V lookup: CDR1 DFQATT, CDR2 SNEGSKA (reference sequence). The V and J ends lost 4 bases and 13 bases respectively, with 10 bases between them. The CDR3 loop spans 9 amino acids. The CDR3 region has the DNA TGCAGTGCTACCCGAAGCGATTTCTTT. Encoded protein: CSATRSDFF.

The chain uses TRBV18 and TRBJ2-2, with a possible D match to TRBD1 (6 bases). Trimming pared 2 bases from V and 1 base from J, leaving 8 bases between. The CDR3 runs to 15 residues. Germline CDR1 KGHSH, CDR2 LQKENI. CDR3 residues: CASSPSQGNTGELFF. For the CDR3, the DNA is TGTGCCAGCTCACCATCACAGGGGAACACCGGGGAGCTGTTTTTT.

The chain has TRBV5-6 and TRBJ1-2; a weak D match, TRBD1 (6 bases). Germline-derived CDR1 and CDR2 are SGHDT and YYEEEE. The V gene lost 4 bases and the J gene lost 0 bases, with 10 bases spanning the gap. The CDR3 is 14 residues long. In DNA form, the CDR3 reads TGTGCCAGCAGCCAGACAGGTGCTAACTATGGCTACACCTTC. It encodes CASSQTGANYGYTF.

J is TRBJ1-2 and V is TRBV19; no definite D call. V lost 6 bases to trimming and J lost 0 bases, with 8 bases between them. The CDR3 contains 13 residues. Per germline, CDR1 LNHDA and CDR2 SQIVND (reference sequence). The DNA of the CDR3 is TGTGCCAGTAGAACGGGGACTAACTATGGCTACACCTTC. Protein: CASRTGTNYGYTF.

The V and J genes are TRBV5-1 and TRBJ1-2, with 11 bases identical to TRBD1. This CDR3 has 14 residues. The V gene end was trimmed by 0 bases and the J gene end by 8 bases; junction bases not matched to a gene: 3. Germline V gene data show CDR1 as SGHRS and CDR2 as YFSETQ. The CDR3 DNA reads as TGCGCCAGCAGCTTGGAGGGACAGGGGGGGGGCTACACCTTC. Amino acid sequence: CASSLEGQGGGYTF. Supplemented by reference TRBV5-1 and TRBJ1-2, the full variable domain reads KAGVTQTPRYLIKTRGQQVTLSCSPISGHRSVSWYQQTPGQGLQFLFEYFSETQRNKGNFPGRFSGRQFSNSRSEMNVSTLELGDSALYLCASSLEGQGGGYTFGSGTRLTVV.

The V call is TRBV7-9, the J call TRBJ1-3; maybe TRBD1 (6 bases). Germline CDR1 SEHNR, CDR2 FQNEAQ (reference sequence). Trimming took 9 bases from V and 0 from J, leaving 9 bases between them. This CDR3 spans 13 amino acids. In DNA form, the CDR3 reads TGTGCCAGACAGGGCAGCTCTGGAAACACCATATATTTT. Protein sequence: CARQGSSGNTIYF.

The chain couples TRBV10-2 to TRBJ2-2; a weak D match, TRBD1 (6 bases). This CDR3 has 14 amino acids. The germline gives CDR1 WSHSY, CDR2 SAAADI. Trimming stripped 8 bases from V and 0 bases from J, with 10 bases between. The CDR3, as DNA: TGCGCCAGCGGACAGTTCGCGAACACCGGGGAGCTGTTTTTT. Amino acids: CASGQFANTGELFF.

This rearrangement joins TRBV25-1 to TRBJ1-6; TRBD1 agrees at 9 bases. Germline trimming cut 5 bases from V and 12 bases from J; bases unmatched to any gene: 8. This CDR3 is built from 14 residues. The germline V gene encodes CDR1 MGHDK and CDR2 SYGVNS. The CDR3 nucleotides are TGTGCCAGCAGTCCCGGGACAGGGTCAAGACCCCTCCACTTT. It is translated as CASSPGTGSRPLHF. The whole variable domain, filled in from reference TRBV25-1 and TRBJ1-6, reads EADIYQTPRYLVIGTGKKITLECSQTMGHDKMYWYQQDPGMELHLIHYSYGVNSTEKGDLSSESTVSRIRTEHFPLTLESARPSHTSQYLCASSPGTGSRPLHFGNGTRLTVT.

This clone is a singleton in its sample. Mismatch with germline at one junction end may stem from a read error. J is TRBJ2-2 and V is TRBV7-7; TRBD2 aligns across 11 bases. Per the germline V gene, CDR1 is SSHAT and CDR2 is FNYEAQ (reference sequence). The CDR3 is 17 residues long. The CDR3 sequence is CASSLRLTSGGTGELFF. DNA of the CDR3: TGTGCTAGCAGCTTAAGGCTTACTAGCGGGGGCACCGGGGAGCTGTTTTTT.

This clone was seen a single time. V and J are TRBV7-9 and TRBJ2-3; 8 bases are a match to TRBD1. The germline V gene has CDR1 SEHNR and CDR2 FQNEAQ (reference sequence). With V trimmed by 5 bases and J by 3 bases, 16 bases remained unmatched. There are 18 residues in the CDR3. The CDR3 sequence: CASSLRTGFGGTTDTQYF. Here the CDR3 DNA reads TGTGCCAGCAGCCTCAGGACAGGGTTTGGAGGAACGACAGATACGCAGTATTTT.

The chain uses TRBV7-6 and TRBJ2-7; 9 bases map to TRBD1. The CDR3 is 16 residues long. Unmatched junction bases numbered 11, after V lost 5 bases and J lost 3 bases. CDR1 SGHVS and CDR2 FNYEAQ come from the germline V gene. This CDR3 is CASSPRLGQGLYEQYF. The CDR3 DNA sequence: TGTGCCAGCAGCCCTAGATTGGGACAGGGCCTCTACGAGCAGTACTTC.

The rearrangement uses TRBV5-4 and TRBJ2-7, with a possible D match to TRBD1 (5 bases). The germline V and J ends were trimmed by 4 bases and 2 bases, with 10 bases remaining between them. The CDR3 is 13 amino acids. CDR1 is SGHNT and CDR2 is YYREEE in the germline V gene (reference sequence). For the CDR3, the DNA is TGTGCCAGCAGCGCCCAGGGCACCTACGAGCAGTACTTC. It is translated as CASSAQGTYEQYF.

The chain uses TRBV7-2 and TRBJ1-5, with no clear D. V lost 4 bases, J lost 4 bases, and 11 bases lay in between. CDR1 SGHTA and CDR2 FQGNSA come from the germline V gene. CDR3 length: 14 residues. In DNA, the CDR3 is TGTGCCAGCAGCTCCCGACACCCAAATCAGCCCCAGCATTTT. Translating gives CASSSRHPNQPQHF.

This chain connects TRBV7-9 to TRBJ2-1, with 11 nucleotides matching TRBD2. This CDR3 region has 17 residues. Germline assignment: CDR1 SEHNR and CDR2 FQNEAQ (reference sequence). J was trimmed by 1 base and V by 5 bases; bases with no gene match: 7. In DNA, the CDR3 is TGTGCCAGCAGCCTCGCCGGGACTAGCGGTTCCTACAATGAGCAGTTCTTC. Translation: CASSLAGTSGSYNEQFF.